These 6 T cell receptor beta chains were all obtained from the same sample, sequenced in a study of blood T cell repertoires in COVID-19. Profiled with immunoSEQ multiplex PCR; TCRdb holds only in-frame clones, not every one. This table has some 240,000 clones, around 83% appearing once. The sequenced material came from peripheral blood. Receptors originate from a woman aged 55-70 years with active or convalescent COVID-19.

The rearrangement joins TRBV6-5 to TRBJ1-1; maybe TRBD1 (6 bases). With 2 bases removed from V and 3 bases from J, the gap between germline ends came to 16 bases. CDR1 MNHEY and CDR2 SVGAGI come from the germline V gene. There are 16 residues in the CDR3. The CDR3 region is CASSYTSGAGDTEAFF. The CDR3 DNA reads TGTGCCAGCAGTTACACCTCAGGGGCGGGGGACACTGAAGCTTTCTTT.

This chain connects TRBV3-1 (or the pseudogene TRBV3-2) to TRBJ2-5; D is ambiguous. Germline V gene data show CDR1 as LGHDT and CDR2 as YNNKEL (reference sequence). CDR3 size: 16 residues. Trimming left V 0 bases short and J 5 bases short, with 16 bases between. The CDR3, as DNA: TGTGCCAGCAGCCAAGAGGGCCTATTGGTAGTGGAGACCCAGTACTTC. This codes for CASSQEGLLVVETQYF.

The rearrangement joins TRBV19 to TRBJ2-6; D is perhaps TRBD2 (6 bases). Germline loops: CDR1 LNHDA, CDR2 SQIVND (reference sequence). This CDR3 has 14 residues. Trimming left V 5 bases short and J 2 bases short, with 7 bases between. CDR3 DNA sequence: TGTGCCAGTAGTTCGGGGGCTGGGGCCAACGTCCTGACTTTC. Translation gives CASSSGAGANVLTF. Drawing the rest from reference TRBV19 and TRBJ2-6, the complete variable domain is DGGITQSPKYLFRKEGQNVTLSCEQNLNHDAMYWYRQDPGQGLRLIYYSQIVNDFQKGDIAEGYSVSREKKESFPLTVTSAQKNPTAFYLCASSSGAGANVLTFGAGSRLTVL.

The chain carries TRBV9 and TRBJ2-5; TRBD1 matches 9 bases. The germline V gene has CDR1 SGDLS and CDR2 YYNGEE. CDR3 length equals 14 residues. J was trimmed by 4 bases and V by 4 bases; bases with no gene match: 5. Here the CDR3 reads CASSFQDRGETQYF. The CDR3 nucleotides read TGTGCCAGCAGCTTCCAGGACAGGGGAGAGACCCAGTACTTC.

This clone was recorded a few times. Other DNA variants within this sample encode the same CDR3. The chain couples TRBV5-1 to TRBJ1-1; D gene unclear. The V gene lost 1 base and the J gene lost 1 base, with 5 bases spanning the gap. The CDR3 runs to 13 residues. Germline lookup yields CDR1 SGHRS and CDR2 YFSETQ. The CDR3 sequence: CASSLSWNTEAFF. The DNA for the CDR3 is TGCGCCAGCAGCTTGTCTTGGAACACTGAAGCTTTCTTT.

The rearrangement joins TRBV30 to TRBJ2-5; TRBD2 might be the D (5 bases). Deletions cut 2 bases from V and 4 bases from J, with 14 bases between. This CDR3 spans 14 amino acids. The germline V gene has CDR1 GTSNPN and CDR2 SVGIG (reference sequence). The CDR3 sequence: CAWSTGLGGETQYF. The CDR3 DNA follows: TGTGCCTGGAGTACGGGGTTGGGTGGAGAGACCCAGTACTTC.